Shown below are 19 T cell receptor beta chains from a single sample sequenced in a study of CD8+ T cells in alopecia areata. Following extraction, RNA underwent reverse transcription to cDNA, which served as the sequencing template. Produced via immunoSEQ multiplex PCR; TCRdb's table is partial and in-frame only. The sample lists 150,000 to 200,000 clones, around 64% occurring once. The sample consisted of CD8+ T cells sorted from blood, taken at week 0. The receptor source for this set is a human donor with alopecia areata.

This clone was picked up one time. The V call is TRBV19, the J call TRBJ2-6; TRBD2 aligns across 7 bases. Germline lookup yields CDR1 LNHDA and CDR2 SQIVND (reference sequence). V was clipped by 6 bases and J by 2 bases; unmatched bases: 1. The CDR3 runs to 14 residues. The CDR3 sequence: CASRGGTGANVLTF. DNA for the CDR3: TGTGCCAGTAGGGGGGGGACTGGGGCCAACGTCCTGACTTTC.

This rearrangement joins TRBV6-5 to TRBJ1-4, with 7 bases that match TRBD1. J was trimmed by 3 bases and V by 4 bases; bases with no gene match: 5. The CDR3 runs 15 residues. Germline lookup yields CDR1 MNHEY and CDR2 SVGAGI. The CDR3 sequence: CASSSPGQSNEKLFF. CDR3 nucleotides: TGTGCCAGCAGTTCCCCGGGACAGTCTAATGAAAAACTGTTTTTT.

The chain carries TRBV27 and TRBJ1-1; no clear D gene. V was pared by 3 bases and J by 0 bases, with 5 bases between. This CDR3 is built from 13 residues. Germline assignment: CDR1 MNHEY and CDR2 SMNVEV (reference sequence). CDR3 loop: CASSLRLNTEAFF. CDR3 DNA: TGTGCCAGCAGTTTGCGCCTGAACACTGAAGCTTTCTTT.

The chain joins TRBV7-6 to TRBJ2-1; D remains unclear. Germline V gene lookup returns CDR1 SGHVS and CDR2 FNYEAQ. V was cut by 1 base and J by 1 base, with 8 bases left in between. The CDR3 has 15 amino acids. CDR3 loop: CASSLVGGSYNEQFF. Written as DNA, the CDR3 is TGTGCCAGCAGCTTAGTAGGCGGATCCTACAATGAGCAGTTCTTC.

This clone was observed a few times. J is TRBJ1-1 and V is TRBV29-1; a weak D match, TRBD1 (5 bases). CDR1 SQVTM and CDR2 ANQGSEA come from the germline V gene. Deletions cut 6 bases from V and 1 base from J, with 9 bases between. This CDR3 has 12 residues. The CDR3 protein is CSVTGPNTEAFF. The CDR3, as DNA: TGCAGCGTAACAGGACCGAACACTGAAGCTTTCTTT.

This clone was seen only a few times. J is TRBJ2-3 and V is TRBV30; D unresolved. V lost 0 bases to trimming and J lost 3 bases, with 7 bases between them. The germline CDR1 and CDR2 sequences are GTSNPN and SVGIG (reference sequence). The CDR3 runs to 13 residues. The CDR3 DNA sequence: TGTGCCTGGAGTGTTTTGATGACAGATACGCAGTATTTT. Amino acid sequence: CAWSVLMTDTQYF. Complete variable domain (other parts from reference TRBV30 and TRBJ2-3): SQTIHQWPATLVQPVGSPLSLECTVEGTSNPNLYWYRQAAGRGLQLLFYSVGIGQISSEVPQNLSASRPQDRQFILSSKKLLLSDSGFYLCAWSVLMTDTQYFGPGTRLTVL.

This clone was counted once. This rearrangement joins TRBV13 to TRBJ2-5, with unresolved D. V lost 1 base to trimming and J lost 5 bases, with 2 bases between them. Germline CDR1 is PRHDT and CDR2 is FYEKMQ (reference sequence). The CDR3 length is 11 residues. The CDR3 DNA is TGTGCCAGCAGCTTAGAGGAGACCCAGTACTTC. Translation gives CASSLEETQYF.

V and J are TRBV27 and TRBJ2-5, with D tentatively TRBD1 or TRBD2 (7 bases each). This CDR3 is 17 amino acids long. The germline V gene encodes CDR1 MNHEY and CDR2 SMNVEV (reference sequence). V lost 1 base, J lost 3 bases, and 18 bases lay in between. The CDR3 is CASSLLGPRGGEETQYF. Written as DNA, the CDR3 is TGTGCCAGCAGTTTATTGGGGCCCAGGGGGGGAGAAGAGACCCAGTACTTC.

The V gene is TRBV6-5, the J gene TRBJ1-5; D may be TRBD1 (5 bases). Germline V lookup: CDR1 MNHEY, CDR2 SVGAGI. The V end was cut by 0 bases, the J end by 7 bases, with 13 bases between. The CDR3 runs 15 residues. The CDR3: CASSYSGEVSQPQHF. The CDR3 nucleotides are TGTGCCAGCAGTTACTCGGGGGAGGTGAGCCAGCCCCAGCATTTT.

This CDR3 reads CASSYLAGGAAYGYTF. The CDR3, as DNA: TGTGCCAGCAGTTACTTGGCAGGGGGCGCGGCGTATGGCTACACCTTC. The V call is TRBV6-5, the J call TRBJ1-2, with 8 bases matching TRBD1. Germline V gene sequence: CDR1 MNHEY, CDR2 SVGAGI. J gave up 5 bases and V 1 base, and 9 bases lay outside the gene matches. This CDR3 comprises 16 residues.

This clone was seen a few times. This rearrangement joins TRBV13 to TRBJ1-5; no definite D call. CDR1 and CDR2 from the germline V gene are PRHDT and FYEKMQ (reference sequence). This CDR3 has 14 amino acids. Trimming removed 0 bases at V and 5 bases at J, with 8 bases between. The CDR3: CASSLGMADQPQHF. In DNA, the CDR3 is TGTGCCAGCAGCTTAGGGATGGCGGATCAGCCCCAGCATTTT.

As DNA, the CDR3 is TGCGCCAGCAGCTCCCGATTTGAGGACCTCGGAGAGACCCAGTACTTC. Its protein is CASSSRFEDLGETQYF. The chain carries TRBV5-1 and TRBJ2-5; D not certain. V was shortened by 3 bases and J by 4 bases, with 19 bases between the two germline ends. CDR1 and CDR2 (germline): SGHRS, YFSETQ. The CDR3 sequence is 16 residues long.

This clone was counted a few times. The rearrangement joins TRBV4-2 to TRBJ2-1, with a possible D match to TRBD2 (5 bases). Trimming stripped 4 bases from V and 7 bases from J, with 11 bases between. Germline CDR1 is LGHNA and CDR2 is YNFKEQ. The CDR3 has 13 amino acids. CDR3 nucleotides: TGTGCCAGCAGCCGGACTCCGGGGAATGAGCAGTTCTTC. Protein product: CASSRTPGNEQFF.

This clone was found a few times. The gene calls are TRBV2 and TRBJ2-2, with 13 bases lining up with TRBD2. V shed 5 bases, J shed 1 base, and the junction held 7 bases outside the gene matches. The germline V gene encodes CDR1 SNHLY and CDR2 FYNNEI. The CDR3 is made up of 18 amino acids. The chain's CDR3 is CASSRSGLAGVNTGELFF. CDR3 DNA: TGTGCCAGCAGTCGCTCTGGACTAGCGGGGGTGAACACCGGGGAGCTGTTTTTT.

On this clone: Germline and junction disagree at one end, which may indicate a read error. The chain combines TRBV7-7 with TRBJ2-5; no reliable D call. From germline, CDR1 is SSHAT and CDR2 FNYEAQ (reference sequence). The CDR3 runs to 13 residues. CDR3 region: CASSPYREETQYF. The CDR3 DNA reads TGTGCTAGCAGCCCCTACAGAGAGGAGACCCAGTACTTC.

The chain has TRBV5-1 and TRBJ2-7; TRBD2 is a possible D gene (6 bases). V lost 0 bases and J 5 bases, leaving 12 bases between the germline ends. Germline CDR1 is SGHRS and CDR2 is YFSETQ. CDR3 length: 14 residues. CDR3 protein: CASSLAREEDEQYF. The CDR3 DNA is TGCGCCAGCAGCTTGGCCAGGGAGGAGGACGAGCAGTACTTC.

The chain links TRBV30 to TRBJ2-5; 7 positions match TRBD1. V gave up 6 bases and J gave up 4 bases; unmatched junction bases: 14. The germline CDR1 and CDR2 sequences are GTSNPN and SVGIG (reference sequence). The CDR3 runs 15 residues. CDR3 DNA: TGTGCCTGCATAAGGGGGCCGTTGTCCCCAGAGACCCAGTACTTC. Translation: CACIRGPLSPETQYF.

The rearrangement joins TRBV5-6 to TRBJ1-6; TRBD1 agrees at 8 bases. There are 15 residues in the CDR3. Germline lookup yields CDR1 SGHDT and CDR2 YYEEEE. The trim removed 4 bases at V and 6 bases at J, leaving 6 bases unmatched. The CDR3 DNA reads TGTGCCAGCAGCGAATGGGACAGGATTAATTCACCCCTCCACTTT. As protein: CASSEWDRINSPLHF. Full variable domain (missing parts from reference TRBV5-6 and TRBJ1-6): DAGVTQSPTHLIKTRGQQVTLRCSPKSGHDTVSWYQQALGQGPQFIFQYYEEEERQRGNFPDRFSGHQFPNYSSELNVNALLLGDSALYLCASSEWDRINSPLHFGNGTRLTVT.

This clone was observed a few times. V and J are TRBV29-1 and TRBJ2-2; TRBD2 matches at 8 bases. The CDR3 sequence is 15 residues long. Germline values: CDR1 SQVTM, CDR2 ANQGSEA. V was pared by 7 bases and J by 5 bases, with 12 bases of the junction left unmatched. CDR3 protein: CSAGRVGQQTGELFF. CDR3 coding DNA: TGCAGCGCCGGGAGGGTGGGGCAGCAGACCGGGGAGCTGTTTTTT.